In this sample, the clone carrying this T cell receptor beta chain turned up a few times. No antigen is known for it. Using immunoSEQ multiplex PCR, the repertoire was profiled, and TCRdb retains in-frame clones only, with some absent. The sample consists of some 170,000 clones, around 92% of them appearing once. This entry belongs to a study of cytomegalovirus exposure and HLA in healthy donors. In the study overall: The platform used for the approximately 130 validation repertoires matched that of the 650 to 750 first-cohort repertoires, a later analysis reported.

Study conclusions and caveats: There were fewer than 200 TCR beta chains listed as cytomegalovirus-associated.

The CDR3 runs to 12 residues. The germline V and J ends were trimmed by 4 bases and 11 bases, with 15 bases remaining between them. The germline CDR1 and CDR2 sequences are SGHDT and YYEEEE. The V gene is TRBV5-6, the J gene TRBJ1-2; tentative D call: TRBD1 (6 bases). The specimen was PBMCs. The TCR was taken from a young woman in good health and CMV-seropositive. The CDR3 is CASSNLDRRYTF. The CDR3 DNA reads TGTGCCAGCAGCAACTTGGACAGAAGATACACCTTC. Full variable domain (missing parts from reference TRBV5-6 and TRBJ1-2): DAGVTQSPTHLIKTRGQQVTLRCSPKSGHDTVSWYQQALGQGPQFIFQYYEEEERQRGNFPDRFSGHQFPNYSSELNVNALLLGDSALYLCASSNLDRRYTFGSGTRLTVV.